This is a list of T cell receptor beta chains from one sample in a study of CD8 T cells in Susac syndrome. Using its own MiXCR run on the immunoSEQ multiplex PCR reads, TCRdb lists one record per CDR3 protein. The repertoire includes approximately 180,000 distinct CDR3 sequences, roughly 95% of them detected once, and approximately 0.09% sits in the top ten. The source material was CD4+ T cells from PBMCs. The receptors shown here come from a human donor with multiple sclerosis. Both conserved end residues are part of each CDR3. D genes are given only for firm matches. Clone size is not always given. Where it is, it says once, few, many or a class for expanded clones.

size,D,J,V,DNA,CDR3
.,.,TRBJ2-1,TRBV3-1,TGTGCCAGCAGCCAATCTGTCTACAATGAGCAGTTCTTC,CASSQSVYNEQFF
.,.,TRBJ2-3,TRBV19,TGTGCCAGTAGTACCCGCTCGGTGGGCACAGATACGCAGTATTTT,CASSTRSVGTDTQYF
.,.,TRBJ2-5,TRBV5-6,TGTGCCAGCAGCTTGGGAGGGAGTCAGACCCAGTACTTC,CASSLGGSQTQYF
.,.,TRBJ2-5,TRBV24-1,TGTGCCACCGGGGAAGGAGGGTCCCAAGAGACCCAGTACTTC,CATGEGGSQETQYF
.,.,TRBJ2-7,TRBV5-6,TGTGCCAGCAGCTTGGGAATTCGGGGGAAGCAGTACTTC,CASSLGIRGKQYF
.,TRBD1,TRBJ2-7,TRBV7-9,TGTGCCAGCAGCCGTCCGGGACAGGGCTACGAGCAGTACTTC,CASSRPGQGYEQYF
.,.,TRBJ2-3,TRBV20-1,TGCAGTGCTAACCCGGGGGGCACAGATACGCAGTATTTT,CSANPGGTDTQYF
.,.,TRBJ1-5,TRBV3-1,TGTGCCAGCAGCCAAGGGGTGGGCCAGCCCCAGCATTTT,CASSQGVGQPQHF
.,TRBD1,TRBJ2-5,TRBV15,TGTGCCACCAGCAGAGTCCGGGACAGTGGGAAGGAGACCCAGTACTTC,CATSRVRDSGKETQYF
.,.,TRBJ2-5,TRBV5-1,TGCGCCAGCAGCGCCGGATACGGAGAGACCCAGTACTTC,CASSAGYGETQYF
.,.,TRBJ2-3,TRBV18,TGTGCCAGCTCACCAGGGACCACAGATACGCAGTATTTT,CASSPGTTDTQYF
.,TRBD1,TRBJ1-2,TRBV5-4,TGTGCCAGCAGCTCTGGACAGGGGGCGCATCGGGACTATGGCTACACCTTC,CASSSGQGAHRDYGYTF
.,TRBD1,TRBJ2-5,TRBV4-2,TGTGCCAGCAGCGCCGGGACAGGGTTAGAGACCCAGTACTTC,CASSAGTGLETQYF
.,.,TRBJ1-2,TRBV7-9,TGTGCCAGCAGTGAAGCGGATTCCTATGGCTACACCTTC,CASSEADSYGYTF
.,TRBD1,TRBJ1-2,TRBV13,TGTGCCAGCAGCCCACACTCTCTAGGACAGGAGGGCGGCTACACCTTC,CASSPHSLGQEGGYTF
.,.,TRBJ2-1,TRBV29-1,TGCAGCCTGCGGGGGCAGGGATCGGTTGAGCAGTTCTTC,CSLRGQGSVEQFF
.,TRBD1,TRBJ1-5,TRBV2,TGTGCCAGCAGTGAAGTAGGAACAGGGGAGTTAGGGCCCCAGCATTTT,CASSEVGTGELGPQHF
.,.,TRBJ2-7,TRBV30,TGTGCCTGGAGCCCAGGACTCTCCTACGAGCAGTACTTC,CAWSPGLSYEQYF
few,.,TRBJ2-5,TRBV12-3/TRBV12-4,TGTGCCAGCAGTTTTCTTGGTGGAGAGACCCAGTACTTC,CASSFLGGETQYF
.,.,TRBJ2-7,TRBV5-6,TGTGCCAGCAGCTGGGGGGGCCAGGGCGAGCAGTACTTC,CASSWGGQGEQYF
.,.,TRBJ2-5,TRBV13,TGTGCCAGCGGCTTAGGAGCCCTCGGAGAGACCCAGTACTTC,CASGLGALGETQYF
.,.,TRBJ2-7,TRBV30,TGTGCCTGGAGTAGGGGGGCTCTCTACGAGCAGTACTTC,CAWSRGALYEQYF
.,.,TRBJ1-1,TRBV29-1,TGCAGCGTTGGGGGACTGAACAACTTGAGGAACACTGAAGCTTTCTTT,CSVGGLNNLRNTEAFF
.,.,TRBJ1-2,TRBV20-1,TGCAGTGCTATTACGGGAGTTAACTATGGCTACACCTTC,CSAITGVNYGYTF
.,TRBD1,TRBJ1-5,TRBV29-1,TGCAGCGATCGGACAGGGGAGGGCAATCAGCCCCAGCATTTT,CSDRTGEGNQPQHF
.,TRBD2,TRBJ2-3,TRBV27,TGTGCCAGCAGTTTATTGGGACTAGCCGGCACAGATACGCAGTATTTT,CASSLLGLAGTDTQYF
.,.,TRBJ2-1,TRBV19,TGTGCCACCGCAGGACGGTACAATGAGCAGTTCTTC,CATAGRYNEQFF
.,TRBD2,TRBJ2-3,TRBV5-6,TGTGCCAGCAGCTTGGTCGGCGGGGGAACAGATACGCAGTATTTT,CASSLVGGGTDTQYF